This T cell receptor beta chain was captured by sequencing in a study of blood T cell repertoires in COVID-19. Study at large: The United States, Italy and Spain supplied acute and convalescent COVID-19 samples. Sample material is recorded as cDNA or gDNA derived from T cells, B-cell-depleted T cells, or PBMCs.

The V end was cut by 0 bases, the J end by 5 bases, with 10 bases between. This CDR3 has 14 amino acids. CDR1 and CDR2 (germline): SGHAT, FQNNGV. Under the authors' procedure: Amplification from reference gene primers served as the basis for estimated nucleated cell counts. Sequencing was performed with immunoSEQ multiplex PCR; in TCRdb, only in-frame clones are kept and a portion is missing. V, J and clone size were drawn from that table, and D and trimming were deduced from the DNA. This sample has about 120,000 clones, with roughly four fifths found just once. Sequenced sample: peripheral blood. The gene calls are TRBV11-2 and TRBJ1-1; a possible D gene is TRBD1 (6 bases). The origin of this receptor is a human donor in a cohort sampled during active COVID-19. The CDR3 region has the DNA TGTGCCAGCAGCTTAGAAGGGGGATTTACTGAAGCTTTCTTT. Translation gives CASSLEGGFTEAFF.